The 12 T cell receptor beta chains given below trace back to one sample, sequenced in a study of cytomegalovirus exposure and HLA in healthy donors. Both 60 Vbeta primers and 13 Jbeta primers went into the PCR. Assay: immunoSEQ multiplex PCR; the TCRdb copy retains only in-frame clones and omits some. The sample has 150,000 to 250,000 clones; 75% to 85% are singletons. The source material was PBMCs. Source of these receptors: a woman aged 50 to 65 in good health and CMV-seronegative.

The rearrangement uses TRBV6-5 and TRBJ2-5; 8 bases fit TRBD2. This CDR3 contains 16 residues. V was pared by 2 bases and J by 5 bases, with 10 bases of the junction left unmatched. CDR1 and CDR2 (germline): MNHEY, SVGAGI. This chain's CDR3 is CASSYTSGGRGETQYF. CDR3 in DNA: TGTGCCAGCAGTTACACCAGCGGGGGTCGGGGGGAGACCCAGTACTTC.

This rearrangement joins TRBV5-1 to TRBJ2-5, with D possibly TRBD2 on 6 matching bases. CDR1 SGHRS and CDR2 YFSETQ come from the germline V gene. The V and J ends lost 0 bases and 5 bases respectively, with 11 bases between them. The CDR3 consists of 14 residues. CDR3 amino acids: CASSLDGGGETQYF. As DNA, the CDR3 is TGCGCCAGCAGCTTGGACGGAGGAGGGGAGACCCAGTACTTC.

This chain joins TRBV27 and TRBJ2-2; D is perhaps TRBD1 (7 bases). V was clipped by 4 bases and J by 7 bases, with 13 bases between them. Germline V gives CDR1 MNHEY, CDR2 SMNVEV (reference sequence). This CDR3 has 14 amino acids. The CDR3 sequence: CASSSRQGGGELFF. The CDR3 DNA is TGTGCCAGCAGTTCCCGACAGGGAGGCGGGGAGCTGTTTTTT.

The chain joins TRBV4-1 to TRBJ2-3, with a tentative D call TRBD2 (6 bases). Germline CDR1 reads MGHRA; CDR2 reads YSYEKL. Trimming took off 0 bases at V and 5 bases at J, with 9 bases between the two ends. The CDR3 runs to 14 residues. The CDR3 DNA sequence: TGCGCCAGCAGCCAAGAGCGGGAAATAGATACGCAGTATTTT. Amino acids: CASSQEREIDTQYF.

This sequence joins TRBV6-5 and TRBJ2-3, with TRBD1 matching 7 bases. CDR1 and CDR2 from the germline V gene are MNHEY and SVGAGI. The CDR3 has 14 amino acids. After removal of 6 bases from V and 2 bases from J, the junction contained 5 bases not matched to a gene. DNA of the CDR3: TGTGCCAGCAGCCGGGACAGATACACAGATACGCAGTATTTT. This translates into CASSRDRYTDTQYF.

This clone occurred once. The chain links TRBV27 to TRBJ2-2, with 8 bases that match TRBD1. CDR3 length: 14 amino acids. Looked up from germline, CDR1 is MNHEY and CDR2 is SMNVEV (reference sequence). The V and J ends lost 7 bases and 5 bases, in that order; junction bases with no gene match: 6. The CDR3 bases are TGTGCCAGCAACGACAGGGGTGGGACCGGGGAGCTGTTTTTT. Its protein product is CASNDRGGTGELFF.

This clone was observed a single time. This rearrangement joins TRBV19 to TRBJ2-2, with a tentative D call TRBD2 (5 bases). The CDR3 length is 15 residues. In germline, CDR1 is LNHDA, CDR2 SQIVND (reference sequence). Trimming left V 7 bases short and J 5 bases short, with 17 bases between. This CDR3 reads CASTVSRARTGELFF. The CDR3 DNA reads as TGTGCCAGTACGGTATCGCGGGCGCGAACCGGGGAGCTGTTTTTT.

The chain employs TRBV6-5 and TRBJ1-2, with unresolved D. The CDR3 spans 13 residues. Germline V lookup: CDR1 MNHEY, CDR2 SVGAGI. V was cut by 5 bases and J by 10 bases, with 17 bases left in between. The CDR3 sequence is CASSVTVNLDYTF. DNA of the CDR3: TGTGCCAGCAGTGTAACAGTTAACTTGGACTACACCTTC.

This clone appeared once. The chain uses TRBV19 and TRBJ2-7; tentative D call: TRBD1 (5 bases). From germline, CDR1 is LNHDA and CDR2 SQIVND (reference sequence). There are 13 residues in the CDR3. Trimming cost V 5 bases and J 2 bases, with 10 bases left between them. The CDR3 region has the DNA TGTGCCAGTAGTCTTGACAGACCCTACGAGCAGTACTTC. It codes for CASSLDRPYEQYF.

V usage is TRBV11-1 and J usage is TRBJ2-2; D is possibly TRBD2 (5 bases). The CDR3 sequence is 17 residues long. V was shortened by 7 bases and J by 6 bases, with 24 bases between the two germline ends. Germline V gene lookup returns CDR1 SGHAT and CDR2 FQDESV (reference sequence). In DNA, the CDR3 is TGTGCCAGCACCCCAGGAGTTGAGGGCGAGCCCCCCGGGGAGCTGTTTTTT. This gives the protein CASTPGVEGEPPGELFF.

CDR3 DNA sequence: TGTGCCAGCAGTTTGGGGGACAGGGGCGATTCACCCCTCCACTTT. Translating it yields CASSLGDRGDSPLHF. The V and J genes are TRBV6-5 and TRBJ1-6; TRBD1 agrees at 10 bases. Germline CDR1 is MNHEY and CDR2 is SVGAGI. Trimming cost V 4 bases and J 8 bases; bases outside gene matches: 5. This CDR3 has 15 residues.

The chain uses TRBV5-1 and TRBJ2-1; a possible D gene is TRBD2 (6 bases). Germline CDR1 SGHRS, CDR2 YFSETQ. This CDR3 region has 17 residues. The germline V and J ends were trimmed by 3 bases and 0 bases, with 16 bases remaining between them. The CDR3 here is CASSYGLWGHSYNEQFF. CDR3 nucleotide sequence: TGCGCCAGCAGCTACGGACTATGGGGCCACTCCTACAATGAGCAGTTCTTC.